One and the same sample provided the 8 T cell receptor beta chains below, sequenced in a study of blood T cell repertoires in COVID-19. The table came from immunoSEQ multiplex PCR; TCRdb's copy has only in-frame clones and leaves some out. This table has some 190,000 clones, around 86% appearing once. Sequenced input: PBMCs or T cells enriched from blood (not recorded which). These receptors were collected from a woman between 40 and 55 years old in a cohort exposed to, infected with or recovered from COVID-19 (not recorded which).

V gene TRBV7-8 combines with J gene TRBJ1-5, with TRBD1 as a possible D gene (5 bases). The CDR3 consists of 14 residues. Trimming took 1 base from V and 7 from J, leaving 11 bases between them. Germline V gene lookup returns CDR1 SGHVS and CDR2 FQNEAQ. In DNA form, the CDR3 reads TGTGCCAGCAGCTTAGGGGGGGTCGGGCAGCCCCAGCATTTT. This encodes CASSLGGVGQPQHF.

For this clone: The same CDR3 arises from other DNA sequences in this sample as well. The V gene is TRBV9, the J gene TRBJ2-7, with TRBD2 identical over 11 bases. This CDR3 region has 14 residues. V gave up 2 bases and J gave up 4 bases; unmatched junction bases: 2. Germline-derived CDR1 and CDR2 are SGDLS and YYNGEE. The CDR3 protein is CASSVGTSGYEQYF. CDR3 coding DNA: TGTGCCAGCAGCGTTGGGACTAGCGGATACGAGCAGTACTTC.

This clone was detected only once. V is TRBV7-9 and J is TRBJ1-1; weak D call: TRBD1 (5 bases). The V and J ends lost 3 bases and 0 bases respectively, with 8 bases between them. This CDR3 spans 14 amino acids. Germline CDR1 reads SEHNR; CDR2 reads FQNEAQ (reference sequence). CDR3 protein: CASSFGGMNTEAFF. The CDR3 DNA follows: TGTGCCAGCAGCTTTGGGGGGATGAACACTGAAGCTTTCTTT.

V is TRBV28 and J is TRBJ2-1; TRBD2 aligns across 11 bases. Germline lookup yields CDR1 MDHEN and CDR2 SYDVKM. The trim removed 7 bases at V and 4 bases at J, leaving 6 bases unmatched. The CDR3 has 15 amino acids. The CDR3 DNA sequence: TGTGCCAGCAAACTTAGCGGGGGGGAATACAATGAGCAGTTCTTC. It is translated as CASKLSGGEYNEQFF.

This clone was counted a few times. J is TRBJ1-2 and V is TRBV18, with D hard to call. The germline V and J ends were trimmed by 6 bases and 3 bases, with 11 bases remaining between them. The CDR3 totals 13 residues. Germline V gene sequence: CDR1 KGHSH, CDR2 LQKENI. CDR3 residues: CASSPSEYYGYTF. Here the CDR3 DNA reads TGTGCCAGCTCCCCCTCCGAGTACTATGGCTACACCTTC.

V usage is TRBV6-2 or TRBV6-3 and J usage is TRBJ1-1; 12 bases are shared with TRBD1. CDR1 is MNHEY and CDR2 is SVGEGT in the germline V gene. The CDR3 runs 15 residues. V was clipped by 5 bases and J by 4 bases; unmatched bases: 5. CDR3 DNA: TGTGCCAGCAGTAAGGGACAGGGGGCTGTCACTGAAGCTTTCTTT. Encoded protein: CASSKGQGAVTEAFF.

This clone was observed at least ten times. This chain uses TRBV6-4 with TRBJ2-2; TRBD2 matches at 7 bases. J gave up 4 bases and V 3 bases, and 5 bases lay outside the gene matches. Per the germline V gene, CDR1 is MRHNA and CDR2 is SNTAGT. The CDR3 sequence is 15 residues long. CDR3 sequence (DNA): TGTGCCAGCAGTGATTACGGGGGGAGCACCGGGGAGCTGTTTTTT. It yields the protein CASSDYGGSTGELFF.

The chain employs TRBV29-1 and TRBJ2-1, with TRBD2 matching over 14 bases. Germline V lookup: CDR1 SQVTM, CDR2 ANQGSEA. The CDR3 spans 17 residues. Trimming took 5 bases from V and 4 from J; bases not matched to a gene: 10. CDR3 bases: TGCAGCGTTTGGGGGACTAGCGGGAGTACACCTTACAATGAGCAGTTCTTC. Encoded protein: CSVWGTSGSTPYNEQFF.